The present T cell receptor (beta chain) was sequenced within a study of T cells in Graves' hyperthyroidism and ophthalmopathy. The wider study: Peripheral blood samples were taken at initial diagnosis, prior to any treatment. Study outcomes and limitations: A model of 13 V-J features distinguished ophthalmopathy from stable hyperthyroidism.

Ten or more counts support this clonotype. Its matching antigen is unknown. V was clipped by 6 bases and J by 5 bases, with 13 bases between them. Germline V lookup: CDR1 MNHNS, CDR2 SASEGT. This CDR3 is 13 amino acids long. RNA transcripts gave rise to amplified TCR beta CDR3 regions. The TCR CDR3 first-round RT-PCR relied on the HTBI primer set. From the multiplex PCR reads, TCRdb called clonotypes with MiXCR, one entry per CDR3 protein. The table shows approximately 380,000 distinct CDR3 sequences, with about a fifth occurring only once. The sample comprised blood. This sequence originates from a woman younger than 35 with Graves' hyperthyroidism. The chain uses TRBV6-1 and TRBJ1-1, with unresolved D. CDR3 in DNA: TGTGCCAGCAGGAAGGGAGGAAAGACTGAAGCTTTCTTT. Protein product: CASRKGGKTEAFF.